This is a list of T cell receptor beta chains from one sample in a study of blood T cells in healthy people across ages. A single record per CDR3 protein comes from TCRdb applying MiXCR to the 5' RACE reads. The table records 1.5 million to 1.9 million distinct CDR3 sequences, 35% to 45% of them present only once. Sequences were obtained from blood. These receptors all come from a young woman in good health. Both conserved end residues are part of each CDR3. D genes are given only for firm matches. The size of a clone is reported for some rows only, either as once, few or many, or as a class for expanded clones.

J | size | D | length | V | DNA | CDR3
TRBJ2-7 | NA | TRBD2 | 15 | TRBV4-3 | TGCGCCAGCAGCCGAGGCAGCGGGGGGGCCGTCGAGCAGTACTTC | CASSRGSGGAVEQYF
TRBJ2-7 | few | TRBD2 | 15 | TRBV12-3/TRBV12-4 | TGTGCCAGCAGTTTGTCGGGACTAGCGGGACTCGAGCAGTACTTC | CASSLSGLAGLEQYF
TRBJ1-2 | once | NA | 16 | TRBV4-1 | TGCGCCAGCAGCCAAGCCCCTCAATCCGAAAACTATGGCTACACCTTC | CASSQAPQSENYGYTF
TRBJ1-6 | NA | NA | 16 | TRBV7-2 | TGTGCCAGCAGCCCGCCCGGATTCACCTATAATTCACCCCTCCACTTT | CASSPPGFTYNSPLHF
TRBJ2-3 | few | NA | 15 | TRBV2 | TGTGCCAGCAGTGAGGGTTTTGCTAGCACAGATACGCAGTATTTT | CASSEGFASTDTQYF
TRBJ2-7 | many | NA | 15 | TRBV21-1 | TGTGCCAGCAGGGGAGGGACTAACACCCCCTACGAGCAGTACTTC | CASRGGTNTPYEQYF
TRBJ1-3 | few | NA | 15 | TRBV20-1 | TGCAGTGCTAGGCCGGGGGGGGCGGCTGGAAACACCATATATTTT | CSARPGGAAGNTIYF
TRBJ1-1 | many | NA | 13 | TRBV29-1 | TGCAGCGTCGCCGGGACTTTGAACACTGAAGCTTTCTTT | CSVAGTLNTEAFF
TRBJ1-2 | few | NA | 12 | TRBV20-1 | TGCAGTGCTAGAGGACAGGTTTGGGGCTACACCTTC | CSARGQVWGYTF
TRBJ2-2 | NA | NA | 15 | TRBV7-9 | TGTGCCAGTCCCAGGAGTAGCGGCAACACCGGGGAGCTGTTTTTT | CASPRSSGNTGELFF
TRBJ2-2 | once | NA | 16 | TRBV6-1 | TGTGCCAGCAGGGATACCGGGACACCAAACACCGGGGAGCTGTTTTTT | CASRDTGTPNTGELFF
TRBJ2-1 | NA | TRBD2 | 14 | TRBV27 | TGTGCCAGCTGCGTAGCGGGGGGCTACAATGAGCAGTTCTTC | CASCVAGGYNEQFF
TRBJ2-1 | NA | TRBD2 | 15 | TRBV20-1 | TGCAATGCCAATTCTCCGGGACTAGCTGGTGATGAGCAGTTCTTC | CNANSPGLAGDEQFF
TRBJ2-7 | few | TRBD1 | 13 | TRBV29-1 | TGCAGCGGGGGGGACAGGGGGCTCTACGAGCAGTACTTC | CSGGDRGLYEQYF
TRBJ1-1 | NA | NA | 14 | TRBV7-6 | TGTGCCAGCAGCCCCCATGAGGGAGGCACTGAAGCTTTCTTT | CASSPHEGGTEAFF
TRBJ2-7 | NA | TRBD2 | 18 | TRBV6-2/TRBV6-3 | TGTGCCAGCAGTTACGCGCACCTTCTAGCGGGGAAAGCCTACGAGCAGTACTTC | CASSYAHLLAGKAYEQYF
TRBJ2-2 | NA | NA | 17 | TRBV11-2 | TGTGCCAGCAGCTTAGCGCTTGGAGGGGCGGAGGACGGGGAGCTGTTTTTT | CASSLALGGAEDGELFF
TRBJ2-5 | NA | TRBD1 | 15 | TRBV2 | TGTGCCAGCAGTGGACAGGGGGCTGAGCAAGCGACCCAGTACTTC | CASSGQGAEQATQYF
TRBJ2-3 | NA | NA | 17 | TRBV4-3 | TGCGCCAGCAGCCAAGAGTGGACCTACGCTAGCACAGATACGCAGTATTTT | CASSQEWTYASTDTQYF
TRBJ1-5 | NA | NA | 15 | TRBV4-1 | TGCGCCAGCAGCCAAGTTTTTCCCGGCAATCAGCCCCAGCATTTT | CASSQVFPGNQPQHF
TRBJ1-4 | NA | TRBD1 | 17 | TRBV6-6 | TGTGCCAGCAGTTACCAGAAGACGGGGACAGGGGTTGAAAAACTGTTTTTT | CASSYQKTGTGVEKLFF
TRBJ1-1 | few | TRBD1 | 16 | TRBV11-2 | TGTGCCAGCAGCGGGGACAGGGCCCTGGTAAACACTGAAGCTTTCTTT | CASSGDRALVNTEAFF
TRBJ2-3 | NA | NA | 16 | TRBV15 | TGTGCCACCAGCAGAGGACTCAACGGTGGCACAGATACGCAGTATTTT | CATSRGLNGGTDTQYF
TRBJ2-1 | few | NA | 13 | TRBV2 | TGTGCCAGCAGTGTGGCGATCTACAATGAGCAGTTCTTC | CASSVAIYNEQFF
TRBJ1-2 | few | NA | 15 | TRBV4-2 | TGTGCCAGCAGCCAAGAGGGACAAAAATTCTATGGCTACACCTTC | CASSQEGQKFYGYTF
TRBJ2-7 | few | NA | 11 | TRBV29-1 | TGCAGCGTTGCTCCAGGTAATGAGCAGTACTTC | CSVAPGNEQYF
TRBJ2-7 | NA | TRBD2 | 17 | TRBV13 | TGTGCCAGCAGCTCAGGACTAGCGGGGGAACAATCCTACGAGCAGTACTTC | CASSSGLAGEQSYEQYF
TRBJ2-3 | NA | TRBD2 | 16 | TRBV5-1 | TGCGCCAGCAGCCAGACTAGCGGGACTAGCACAGATACGCAGTATTTT | CASSQTSGTSTDTQYF
TRBJ2-7 | NA | TRBD2 | 15 | TRBV19 | TGTGCCAGTAGTATGGGAACTAGCGGAGTCGACGAGCAGTACTTC | CASSMGTSGVDEQYF
TRBJ2-3 | NA | NA | 18 | TRBV11-2 | TGTGCCAGCAGCTTAGCCCCCCTTAACCGACTAAACACAGATACGCAGTATTTT | CASSLAPLNRLNTDTQYF